Listed below are T cell receptor beta chains from one sample, sequenced in a study of blood T cell repertoires in COVID-19. Measured with immunoSEQ multiplex PCR; TCRdb has only the in-frame clones, and not every one. The sample shows some 250,000 clones, about nine tenths of them seen only once. The sample comprised peripheral blood. The receptors derive from a man between 60 and 75 years old with acute or convalescent COVID-19. The CDR3 runs from the conserved cysteine through the conserved F or W. The order of the fields is V gene, J gene, D gene, clone size, CDR3 DNA, CDR3 protein. The D gene is left open where the match is weak. Some rows mark clone size as missing; the rest say once, few, many or name a class of expanded clone.

TRBV27	TRBJ2-3	NA	NA	TGTGCCAGCAGTTTAAGTGGGAGAGGTGCAGATACGCAGTATTTT	CASSLSGRGADTQYF
TRBV10-3	TRBJ1-2	NA	NA	TGTGCCATCAGTGAGGCGGCGACAGACACTAACTATGGCTACACCTTC	CAISEAATDTNYGYTF
TRBV28	TRBJ2-1	TRBD2	NA	TGTGCCAGCACATCGGGACTAGCGGGGATCAATGAGCAGTTCTTC	CASTSGLAGINEQFF
TRBV11-3	TRBJ2-2	TRBD2	once	TGTGCCAGCAGCCACGGTGTAGCGGGAGCGACCGGGGAGCTGTTTTTT	CASSHGVAGATGELFF
TRBV19	TRBJ1-5	TRBD1	NA	TGTGCCAGTAGTAGGGACAGGTCGGAGCCCCAGCATTTT	CASSRDRSEPQHF
TRBV27	TRBJ2-7	TRBD2	NA	TGTGCCAGCAGTGCGGGACTAGCGGGAGGCTTTGAGCAGTACTTC	CASSAGLAGGFEQYF
TRBV7-3	TRBJ2-7	TRBD2	NA	TGTGCCAGCAGCCTAAGCGGGAAGTACGAGCAGTACTTC	CASSLSGKYEQYF
TRBV4-2	TRBJ2-1	NA	NA	TGTGCCAGCAGCCAAACTTTAGCTAGCTCCTACAATGAGCAGTTCTTC	CASSQTLASSYNEQFF
TRBV6-2/TRBV6-3	TRBJ1-1	NA	NA	TGTGCCAGCAGCAACCGGGACATCTGGAACACTGAAGCTTTCTTT	CASSNRDIWNTEAFF
TRBV20-1	TRBJ2-3	TRBD2	NA	TGCAGTGCTAGTAAACTAGCGAGCACAGATACGCAGTATTTT	CSASKLASTDTQYF
TRBV4-3	TRBJ1-4	NA	NA	TGCGCCAGCAGCCAAGAAATCGGTCTCCATGAAAAACTGTTTTTT	CASSQEIGLHEKLFF
TRBV19	TRBJ2-1	TRBD2	NA	TGTGCCAGTATCCCTAGCGGCAGCTCCTACAATGAGCAGTTCTTC	CASIPSGSSYNEQFF
TRBV5-4	TRBJ1-5	NA	NA	TGTGCCAGCAGCTATCAGGGTCCGAATCAGCCCCAGCATTTT	CASSYQGPNQPQHF
TRBV11-1	TRBJ2-1	TRBD2	NA	TGTGCCAGCAGCTTATTACTAGCGGGCCCCTACAATGAGCAGTTCTTC	CASSLLLAGPYNEQFF
TRBV7-9	TRBJ1-1	TRBD1	NA	TGTGCCAGCAGCTTAGGAACAGGGGCGAGGGGGACTGAAGCTTTCTTT	CASSLGTGARGTEAFF
TRBV7-2	TRBJ2-1	TRBD2	NA	TGTGCCAGTATCCGGGAGGGGGTTTCCTACAATGAGCAGTTCTTC	CASIREGVSYNEQFF
TRBV9	TRBJ1-6	TRBD1	NA	TGTGCCAGCAGCGTAGGGGCAGGGGGCGCCGGGTCACCCCTCCACTTT	CASSVGAGGAGSPLHF
TRBV7-2	TRBJ1-1	TRBD1	NA	TGTGCCAGCAGCTTAGCCCCACAGGGGGTTGGCACTGAAGCTTTCTTT	CASSLAPQGVGTEAFF
TRBV5-1	TRBJ1-2	NA	NA	TGCGCCAGCAGCTTGGCGGGAGATAACTATGGCTACACCTTC	CASSLAGDNYGYTF
TRBV27	TRBJ2-1	TRBD2	NA	TGTGCCAGCAGTTTAGATAGCGGGAGTAACGATGAGCAGTTCTTC	CASSLDSGSNDEQFF
TRBV7-9	TRBJ2-1	TRBD2	NA	TGTGCCAGCAGCCCCGGACTAGCAGGATACAATGAGCAGTTCTTC	CASSPGLAGYNEQFF
TRBV11-1	TRBJ2-1	TRBD2	once	TGTGCCAGCAGCTTAGACGCCAGCGGGAGGCCCCACCTCTTC	CASSLDASGRPHLF
TRBV7-6	TRBJ2-2	TRBD2	once	TGTGCCAGCAGCGACCCCGGGGGGGCGGGCACCGGGGAGCTGTTTTTT	CASSDPGGAGTGELFF
TRBV28	TRBJ1-1	NA	NA	TGTGCCGGGCGGGGCCCGAACACTGAAGCTTTCTTT	CAGRGPNTEAFF
TRBV4-3	TRBJ1-2	NA	NA	TGCGCCAGCAGCCAAGTATATGGGGGGAAGGGCTACACCTTC	CASSQVYGGKGYTF
TRBV13	TRBJ1-1	NA	once	TGTGCCAGCAGCTTACGGAGCGGCGGGACGGAAGCTTTCTTT	CASSLRSGGTEAFF
TRBV5-1	TRBJ2-5	TRBD2	NA	TGCGCCAGCAGCTGGACTAGCGGGAGGGGACAAGAGACCCAGTACTTC	CASSWTSGRGQETQYF
TRBV28	TRBJ2-1	NA	NA	TGTGCCAGCAGTTTCCCGAGCTCCTACAATGAGCAGTTCTTC	CASSFPSSYNEQFF
TRBV30	TRBJ1-2	NA	NA	TGTGCCTGGAGTCCTCGGCGGGCAGCTTTAAACTATGGCTACACCTTC	CAWSPRRAALNYGYTF
TRBV12-1	TRBJ2-7	NA	NA	TGTGCCAGCAGCTTTTTCGGGCAGTACTTC	CASSFFGQYF
TRBV9	TRBJ2-1	TRBD2	NA	TGTGCCAGCAGCCGAGCTAGCGGTTCCTACAATGAGCAGTTCTTC	CASSRASGSYNEQFF
TRBV4-2	TRBJ1-5	NA	NA	TGTGCCAGCAGCCAAGAGTGGAGAAGCAATCAGCCCCAGCATTTT	CASSQEWRSNQPQHF
TRBV5-5	TRBJ1-5	NA	few	TGTGCCAGCAGCCCCACAGGGACCCATAGCAATCAGCCCCAGCATTTT	CASSPTGTHSNQPQHF
TRBV18	TRBJ2-2	TRBD2	NA	TGTGCCAGCTCACCACCGCTAGCGGCAGCGAACACCGGGGAGCTGTTTTTT	CASSPPLAAANTGELFF
TRBV7-9	TRBJ1-4	NA	NA	TGTGCCAGCAGCCCCTCGATCAGCGGGAGGGATGAAAAACTGTTTTTT	CASSPSISGRDEKLFF
TRBV7-2	TRBJ1-6	NA	NA	TGTGCCAGCAGCTTAGGGACCAGGGCCGCGCCCCTCCACTTT	CASSLGTRAAPLHF
TRBV9	TRBJ2-2	TRBD2	NA	TGTGCCAGCAGCGTGCGGGGACTAGCGGCCACCGGGGAGCTGTTTTTT	CASSVRGLAATGELFF
TRBV11-2	TRBJ2-2	TRBD1	NA	TGTGCCAGCAGCTTACACCCGGGACAGGGAACGGGGGAGCTGTTTTTT	CASSLHPGQGTGELFF
TRBV11-2	TRBJ2-7	NA	few	TGTGCCAGCAGCTTAGGGTCCGGGGGCGAGCAGTACTTC	CASSLGSGGEQYF
TRBV7-9	TRBJ2-3	TRBD2	once	TGTGCCAGCGCTCGCGGGAGGGCCATAGATACGCAGTATTTT	CASARGRAIDTQYF
TRBV27	TRBJ2-5	NA	NA	TGTGCCAGCAGTTTTGGGAGAGGGCAAGAGACCCAGTACTTC	CASSFGRGQETQYF
TRBV19	TRBJ2-5	TRBD2	NA	TGTGCCAGTCGAGCGGGAGGCGGCGAGACCCAGTACTTC	CASRAGGGETQYF
TRBV5-8	TRBJ2-7	TRBD2	NA	TGTGCCAGCAGCTTGACTAGCGGGAGGGCCACAAACGAGCAGTACTTC	CASSLTSGRATNEQYF
TRBV6-6	TRBJ1-3	NA	NA	TGTGCCAGCATTCCACGGGGGTCTGGAAACACCATATATTTT	CASIPRGSGNTIYF
TRBV19	TRBJ2-1	NA	NA	TGTGCCAGTAGTATAGTGGCGGGCAGGGGTGGTGAGCAGTTCTTC	CASSIVAGRGGEQFF
TRBV2	TRBJ1-1	NA	NA	TGTGCCAGCATCCCTTCGGGGGGTCCCACTGAAGCTTTCTTT	CASIPSGGPTEAFF
TRBV19	TRBJ1-5	NA	NA	TGTGCCAGTAGTAGAGCCATCAATAGCAATCAGCCCCAGCATTTT	CASSRAINSNQPQHF
TRBV19	TRBJ1-3	NA	NA	TGTGCCAGTAGCCGACGGGGGAGGGACAACACCATATATTTT	CASSRRGRDNTIYF
TRBV5-4	TRBJ2-2	NA	NA	TGTGCCAGCAGCCCACCAGGGACCGGGGAGCTGTTTTTT	CASSPPGTGELFF
TRBV29-1	TRBJ2-7	TRBD2	NA	TGCAGCGTTGCCTTAGGACTAGCGGGAGAAGATCCCTACGAGCAGTACTTC	CSVALGLAGEDPYEQYF
TRBV28	TRBJ2-7	TRBD1	once	TGTGCCAGCAGTTTGGCAGGTTGGGGGACAGGGGCGGGCTACGAGCAGTACTTC	CASSLAGWGTGAGYEQYF
TRBV19	TRBJ1-2	TRBD1	NA	TGTGCCAGTAACCCGGACAGGGATAACTATGGCTACACCTTC	CASNPDRDNYGYTF
TRBV27	TRBJ2-1	NA	NA	TGTGCCAGCACCCCTGACAGGTTCGGATTGGCGGGCCATGAGCAGTTCTTC	CASTPDRFGLAGHEQFF
TRBV5-6	TRBJ2-2	TRBD1	NA	TGTGCCAGCAGCGTACAGGGGGCGCCGGACACCGGGGAGCTGTTTTTT	CASSVQGAPDTGELFF
TRBV7-2	TRBJ1-5	NA	NA	TGTGCCAGCAGCGAACAGGGAGGGGTCGGCAATCAGCCCCAGCATTTT	CASSEQGGVGNQPQHF
TRBV29-1	TRBJ2-7	NA	NA	TGCAGCGGAACTCTAGGCGGCGGCTACGAGCAGTACTTC	CSGTLGGGYEQYF
TRBV18	TRBJ2-7	TRBD2	NA	TGTGCCAGCTCACCTGGACTAGCGCAATCCTACGAGCAGTACTTC	CASSPGLAQSYEQYF
TRBV11-2	TRBJ1-1	NA	once	TGTGCCAGCAGCACGACTGTGAACACTGAAGCTTTCTTT	CASSTTVNTEAFF
TRBV9	TRBJ2-1	TRBD2	NA	TGTGCCAGCAGCGAAACTAGCGGGGGAGACAATGAGCAGTTCTTC	CASSETSGGDNEQFF